This TCR beta chain appears in the sequencing data of a study of T-cell reconstitution after alpha-beta-depleted transplantation in children. Germline-derived CDR1 and CDR2 are MDHEN and SYDVKM. The CDR3 spans 18 residues. V was clipped by 5 bases and J by 5 bases; unmatched bases: 16. Unique molecular identifiers featured in how the TCRbeta library was prepared. MiXCR, run by TCRdb on the PCR reads, gives a single entry per CDR3 protein. The sample holds some 300,000 distinct CDR3 sequences, about a tenth seen once. This clonotype was counted ten times or more. The TCR comes from a human donor who donated a stem cell graft to a child with acute lymphoblastic leukemia. Here the sequenced sample was PBMCs from the stem cell graft donor, taken from the stem cell graft. The V call is TRBV28, the J call TRBJ2-2; TRBD2 agrees at 8 bases. CDR3: CASSASYSGAVGTGELFF. CDR3 DNA: TGTGCCAGCAGTGCCTCGTATAGCGGGGCGGTCGGGACCGGGGAGCTGTTTTTT.